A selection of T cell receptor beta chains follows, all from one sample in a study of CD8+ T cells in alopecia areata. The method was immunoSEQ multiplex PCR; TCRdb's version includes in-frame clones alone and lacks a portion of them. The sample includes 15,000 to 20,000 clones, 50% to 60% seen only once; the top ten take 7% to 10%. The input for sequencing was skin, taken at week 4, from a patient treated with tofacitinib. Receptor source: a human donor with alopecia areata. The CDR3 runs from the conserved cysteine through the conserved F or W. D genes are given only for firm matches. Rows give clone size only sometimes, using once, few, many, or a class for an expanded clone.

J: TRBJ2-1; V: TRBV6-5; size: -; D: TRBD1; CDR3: CASKTTRGEQFF; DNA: TGTGCCAGCAAAACAACCAGGGGGGAGCAGTTCTTC
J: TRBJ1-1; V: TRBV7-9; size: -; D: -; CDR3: CASSSFAKNTEAFF; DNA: TGTGCCAGCAGCTCCTTTGCAAAGAACACTGAAGCTTTCTTT
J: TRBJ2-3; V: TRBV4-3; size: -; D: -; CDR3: CASSQDGPMTGDTQYF; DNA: TGCGCCAGCAGCCAAGACGGACCGATGACCGGAGATACGCAGTATTTT
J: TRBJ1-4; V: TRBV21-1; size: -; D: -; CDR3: CASSKSGSEKLFF; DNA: TGTGCCAGCAGCAAAAGCGGGAGTGAAAAACTGTTTTTT
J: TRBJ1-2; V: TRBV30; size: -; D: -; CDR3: CAWIRPGNYGYTF; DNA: TGTGCCTGGATCCGACCCGGGAACTATGGCTACACCTTC
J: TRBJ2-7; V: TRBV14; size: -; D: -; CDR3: CASSQGVLTGGSYEQYF; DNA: TGTGCCAGCAGCCAAGGGGTTCTTACAGGAGGGTCCTACGAGCAGTACTTC
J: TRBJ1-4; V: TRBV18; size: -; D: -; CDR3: CASSPEITGGPTNEKLFF; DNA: TGTGCCAGCTCACCAGAAATCACAGGAGGGCCAACTAATGAAAAACTGTTTTTT
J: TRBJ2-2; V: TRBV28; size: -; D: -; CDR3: CASSEGRSNTGELFF; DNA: TGTGCCAGCAGTGAGGGGCGGTCGAACACCGGGGAGCTGTTTTTT
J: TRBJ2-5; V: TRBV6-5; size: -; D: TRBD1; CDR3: CASSVGQGSGTQYF; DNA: TGTGCCAGCAGCGTGGGACAGGGGTCGGGGACCCAGTACTTC
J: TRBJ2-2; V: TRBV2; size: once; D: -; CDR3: CASMGRTGELFF; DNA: TGTGCCAGCATGGGACGGACCGGGGAGCTGTTTTTT
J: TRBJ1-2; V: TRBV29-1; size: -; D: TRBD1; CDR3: CSVEDRFEQGPYPYYGYTF; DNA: TGCAGCGTTGAAGATCGATTCGAACAGGGGCCCTACCCGTACTATGGCTACACCTTC
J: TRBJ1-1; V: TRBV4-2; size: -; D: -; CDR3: CASSQRRGLEAFF; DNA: TGTGCCAGCAGCCAAAGGAGGGGACTGGAAGCTTTCTTT
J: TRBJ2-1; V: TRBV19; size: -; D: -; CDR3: CATQNLAEWDEQFF; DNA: TGTGCCACTCAGAATTTGGCTGAATGGGATGAGCAGTTCTTC
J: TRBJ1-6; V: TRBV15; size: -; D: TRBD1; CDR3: CATSREGGQGSRPPLHF; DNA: TGTGCCACCAGCAGAGAAGGAGGACAGGGGTCGAGGCCACCCCTCCACTTT
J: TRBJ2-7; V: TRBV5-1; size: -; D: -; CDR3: CASSEVGLKPHEQYF; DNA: TGCGCCAGCAGCGAGGTTGGACTGAAGCCCCACGAGCAGTACTTC
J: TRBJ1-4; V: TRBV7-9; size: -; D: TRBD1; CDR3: CASSSGQGAGGNEKLFF; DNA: TGTGCCAGCAGCTCGGGACAGGGGGCCGGCGGAAATGAAAAACTGTTTTTT
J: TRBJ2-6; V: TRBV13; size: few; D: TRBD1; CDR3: CASSLLPDRGTGANVLTF; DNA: TGTGCCAGCAGCTTACTGCCGGACAGGGGAACGGGGGCCAACGTCCTGACTTTC
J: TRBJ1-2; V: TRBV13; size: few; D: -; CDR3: CASSLVARGREYNYGYTF; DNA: TGTGCCAGCAGCTTAGTGGCTAGAGGCAGGGAATATAACTATGGCTACACCTTC
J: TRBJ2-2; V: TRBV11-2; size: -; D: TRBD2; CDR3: CASSFSGYTGELFF; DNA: TGTGCCAGCAGCTTTAGCGGGTACACCGGGGAGCTGTTTTTT
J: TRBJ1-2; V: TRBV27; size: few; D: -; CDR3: CASRSGAGGYTF; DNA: TGTGCCAGCAGATCGGGGGCAGGAGGCTACACCTTC